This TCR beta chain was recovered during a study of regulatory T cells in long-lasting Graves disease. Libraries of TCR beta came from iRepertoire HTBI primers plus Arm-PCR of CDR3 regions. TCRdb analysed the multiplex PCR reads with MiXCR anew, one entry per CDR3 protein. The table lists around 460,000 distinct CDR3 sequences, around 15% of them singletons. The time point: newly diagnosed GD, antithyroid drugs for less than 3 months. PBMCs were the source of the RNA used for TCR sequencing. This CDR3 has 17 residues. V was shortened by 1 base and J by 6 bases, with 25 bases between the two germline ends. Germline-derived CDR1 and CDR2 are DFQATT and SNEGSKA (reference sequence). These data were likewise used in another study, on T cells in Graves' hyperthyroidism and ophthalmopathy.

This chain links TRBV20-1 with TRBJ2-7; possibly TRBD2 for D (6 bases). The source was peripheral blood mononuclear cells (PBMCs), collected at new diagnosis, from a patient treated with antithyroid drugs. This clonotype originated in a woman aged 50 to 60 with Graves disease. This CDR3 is CSARVMPGLARGGEQYF. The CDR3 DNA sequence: TGCAGTGCTAGAGTTATGCCGGGCCTAGCGAGAGGTGGCGAGCAGTACTTC.